A selection of T cell receptor beta chains follows, all from one sample in a study of blood T cell repertoires in COVID-19. The protocol was immunoSEQ multiplex PCR, while the TCRdb copy is restricted to in-frame clones and leaves out a portion. The table shows roughly 300,000 clones, with roughly nine tenths occurring only once. Sequencing was performed on peripheral blood. The receptors were gathered from a woman aged 25 to 45 with COVID-19, enrolled during active disease. CDR3s include the opening cysteine and the closing phenylalanine or tryptophan. The order of the fields is clone size, J gene, D gene, V gene, CDR3 DNA, CDR3 protein. D genes are given only for firm matches. Only part of the rows carry a size: once, few, many, or a class if the clone is expanded.

clone size: .
J gene: TRBJ1-6
D gene: TRBD1
V gene: TRBV19
CDR3 DNA: TGTGCCAGTAGCCAAGGACAGGGACATTCACCCCTCCACTTT
CDR3 protein: CASSQGQGHSPLHF

clone size: .
J gene: TRBJ1-2
D gene: .
V gene: TRBV27
CDR3 DNA: TGTGCCAGCAGTGTACATCCCGAAAGTGGCGGCTACACCTTC
CDR3 protein: CASSVHPESGGYTF

clone size: .
J gene: TRBJ1-5
D gene: TRBD1
V gene: TRBV25-1
CDR3 DNA: TGTGCCAGCAGTGGGGTCAGGGGGTCGAGCAATCAGCCCCAGCATTTT
CDR3 protein: CASSGVRGSSNQPQHF

clone size: many
J gene: TRBJ2-4
D gene: .
V gene: TRBV27
CDR3 DNA: TGTGCCAGCAGTCCCGATGGCTTTGCCAAAAACATTCAGTACTTC
CDR3 protein: CASSPDGFAKNIQYF

clone size: .
J gene: TRBJ2-7
D gene: TRBD2
V gene: TRBV18
CDR3 DNA: TGTGCCAGCTCACCCCCGACTAGCGGGGGGGCCGGCGAGCAGTACTTC
CDR3 protein: CASSPPTSGGAGEQYF

clone size: .
J gene: TRBJ2-1
D gene: TRBD1
V gene: TRBV19
CDR3 DNA: TGTGCCAGTAGTATCGGGACAGGAGCATACAATGAGCAGTTCTTC
CDR3 protein: CASSIGTGAYNEQFF

clone size: few
J gene: TRBJ1-5
D gene: .
V gene: TRBV10-3
CDR3 DNA: TGTGCCATCAGTGAGTCGGCGGGGATCGGCAATCAGCCCCAGCATTTT
CDR3 protein: CAISESAGIGNQPQHF

clone size: .
J gene: TRBJ1-2
D gene: TRBD1
V gene: TRBV27
CDR3 DNA: TGTGCCAGCAGTCACGGACAGGCCAACTATGGCTACACCTTC
CDR3 protein: CASSHGQANYGYTF

clone size: .
J gene: TRBJ1-2
D gene: .
V gene: TRBV27
CDR3 DNA: TGTGCCAGCAGTGCTCTTGGGGGGAACTATGGCTACACCTTC
CDR3 protein: CASSALGGNYGYTF

clone size: .
J gene: TRBJ2-7
D gene: TRBD1
V gene: TRBV6-4
CDR3 DNA: TGTGCCAGCAGTGACTACAGGGGCGAGCAGTACTTC
CDR3 protein: CASSDYRGEQYF

clone size: .
J gene: TRBJ2-2
D gene: .
V gene: TRBV12-1
CDR3 DNA: TGTGCCAGCAGTCCCGGGACTAGGTACACCGGGGAGCTGTTTTTT
CDR3 protein: CASSPGTRYTGELFF